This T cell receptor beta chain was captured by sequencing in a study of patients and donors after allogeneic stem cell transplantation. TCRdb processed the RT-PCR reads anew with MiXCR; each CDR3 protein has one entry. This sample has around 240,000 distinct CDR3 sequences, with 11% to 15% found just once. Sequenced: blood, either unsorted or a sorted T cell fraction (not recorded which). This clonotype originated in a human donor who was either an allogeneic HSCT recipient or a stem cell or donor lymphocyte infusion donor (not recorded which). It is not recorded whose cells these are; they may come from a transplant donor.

The chain's CDR3 is CASSFGRVRNTGELFF. The CDR3 DNA is TGTGCCAGCAGCTTTGGGCGGGTCAGGAACACCGGGGAGCTGTTTTTT. The chain joins TRBV5-5 to TRBJ2-2, with D possibly being TRBD2 (5 bases). Looked up from germline, CDR1 is SGHKS and CDR2 is YYEKEE (reference sequence). The CDR3 consists of 16 residues. The ends were cut back, 2 bases at V and 1 base at J, with 12 bases in the middle. The full variable domain, completed using reference TRBV5-5 and TRBJ2-2, is DAGVTQSPTHLIKTRGQQVTLRCSPISGHKSVSWYQQVLGQGPQFIFQYYEKEERGRGNFPDRFSARQFPNYSSELNVNALLLGDSALYLCASSFGRVRNTGELFFGEGSRLTVL.